This T cell receptor (beta chain) was recovered during a study of T cell repertoires in cytomegalovirus infection. Study at large: CMV epitopes in the study were HLA-C-restricted (recently identified) and HLA-B-restricted (well studied). An indication of both CMV infection and matching HLA type came from public TCR beta signatures. Study-level points and caveats: Predominance within the ex vivo response was attributable to HLA-C-restricted CMV-specific TCR beta clonotypes.

The CDR3 extends over 12 amino acids. Germline assignment: CDR1 LGHDT and CDR2 YNNKEL (reference sequence). V was clipped by 2 bases and J by 8 bases, with 9 bases between them. As for this clonotype: Its antigen remains unidentified.

TCRdb reanalysed the reads using MiXCR and keeps one entry per CDR3 protein. Found here are about 920,000 distinct CDR3 sequences, around 32% of them singletons; the top ten hold around 15%. This receptor was obtained from a human donor in good health (CMV status not recorded). Some clones in this sample may be carry-over from other donors' samples. This specimen consisted of cultured CD8+ T cells from PBMCs, obtained from culture after CMV antigen stimulation. The chain uses TRBV3-1 and TRBJ1-1, with D possibly TRBD1 on 5 matching bases. As DNA, the CDR3 is TGTGCCAGCAGCCAACAGGGTCCGGAAGCTTTCTTT. Translation: CASSQQGPEAFF.